A selection of T cell receptor beta chains follows, all from one sample in a study of OX40 agonist ivuxolimab in advanced cancers. This table comes from immunoSEQ multiplex PCR, and its TCRdb copy is limited to in-frame clones, with some not included. The table shows some 97,000 clones, with 85% to 95% occurring only once. The material was CD4+ or CD8+ T cells sorted from blood, obtained in a trial of the OX40 agonist ivuxolimab. These receptors were taken from an adult with an advanced solid tumor such as melanoma, head and neck, liver or kidney cancer. Each CDR3 is given with its conserved first and last residue.

V gene	J gene	CDR3 protein
TRBV28	TRBJ1-4	CASSPRRVQEKLFF
TRBV27	TRBJ2-1	CASSRTRKNSYNEQFF
TRBV7-2	TRBJ2-7	CASSHRGSEQYF
TRBV5-4	TRBJ1-1	CASSLYEGTEAFF
TRBV2	TRBJ2-7	CASTWAGRSYEQYF
TRBV19	TRBJ1-3	CASKNPVSSGNTIYF
TRBV18	TRBJ1-5	CASSPRPGTTLNQPQHF
TRBV7-2	TRBJ2-3	CASSLGGRGSTDTQYF
TRBV28	TRBJ1-3	CASSYPGIDSGNTIYF
TRBV7-9	TRBJ1-4	CASSTAGTGTRLFF